One and the same sample provided the 13 T cell receptor beta chains below, sequenced in a study of blood T cell repertoires in COVID-19. This table comes from immunoSEQ multiplex PCR, and its TCRdb copy is limited to in-frame clones, with some not included. The sample consists of 100,000 to 120,000 clones, around 83% of them appearing once. Sequences were obtained from peripheral blood. The receptors were sampled from a woman aged 55-69 years with COVID-19, enrolled during active disease.

The chain has TRBV18 and TRBJ1-2; tentative D call: TRBD1 (5 bases). The CDR3 is 14 residues long. V was clipped by 3 bases and J by 3 bases, with 11 bases between them. Germline V CDR1 and CDR2: KGHSH, LQKENI. Here the CDR3 DNA reads TGTGCCAGCTCACCTCAGGACACTGACTATGGCTACACCTTC. This encodes CASSPQDTDYGYTF.

The gene calls are TRBV6-2 or TRBV6-3 and TRBJ1-2; D is ambiguous. Per the germline V gene, CDR1 is MNHEY and CDR2 is SVGEGT. The CDR3 is 14 amino acids. Trimming pared 2 bases from V and 7 bases from J, leaving 14 bases between. In DNA, the CDR3 is TGTGCCAGCAGTTACGTGTCGGGAGGCCCTGGCTACACCTTC. Translated, it gives CASSYVSGGPGYTF.

The chain joins TRBV6-5 to TRBJ1-6; D is unresolved. The V end lost 8 bases, the J end lost 7 bases, and 15 bases lay between the germline ends. The CDR3 sequence is 14 residues long. Germline assignment: CDR1 MNHEY and CDR2 SVGAGI. CDR3 region: CASSDEYMNSPLHF. The CDR3 DNA reads TGTGCCAGCTCTGATGAGTATATGAATTCACCCCTCCACTTT.

This clone was seen a few times. The chain recombines TRBV5-1 with TRBJ2-7; TRBD1 matches 8 bases. CDR3 size: 15 residues. CDR1 and CDR2 (germline): SGHRS, YFSETQ. With V trimmed by 1 base and J by 5 bases, 8 bases remained unmatched. CDR3 in DNA: TGCGCCAGCAGCTTGAACGGACAGGGAAGAAACGAGCAGTACTTC. It translates to CASSLNGQGRNEQYF.

The rearrangement links TRBV9 to TRBJ2-1; 14 bases match TRBD2. Per germline, CDR1 SGDLS and CDR2 YYNGEE. CDR3 length: 16 residues. J gave up 9 bases and V 3 bases, and 8 bases lay outside the gene matches. The CDR3 spells CASSERLAGGRREQFF. The CDR3 coding sequence is TGTGCCAGCAGCGAACGACTAGCGGGGGGGCGGCGTGAGCAGTTCTTC.

CDR3 loop: CATSDSGTGHYEQYF. CDR3 DNA sequence: TGTGCCACCAGTGACTCCGGGACAGGACACTACGAGCAGTACTTC. V gene TRBV24-1 combines with J gene TRBJ2-7; 8 bases fit TRBD1. The CDR3 is made up of 15 amino acids. Germline V lookup: CDR1 KGHDR, CDR2 SFDVKD. Germline trimming cut 4 bases from V and 3 bases from J; bases unmatched to any gene: 7.

This clone was observed a single time. The rearrangement joins TRBV5-1 to TRBJ2-7; a possible D gene is TRBD1 (6 bases). The V gene lost 1 base and the J gene lost 5 bases, with 7 bases spanning the gap. The germline gives CDR1 SGHRS, CDR2 YFSETQ. The CDR3 covers 12 residues. Here the CDR3 DNA reads TGCGCCAGCAGCTTGACAGGGCACGAGCAGTACTTC. It codes for CASSLTGHEQYF.

This chain links TRBV3-1 (or the pseudogene TRBV3-2) with TRBJ1-1; D is unclear. The germline V and J ends were trimmed by 1 base and 0 bases, with 12 bases remaining between them. CDR1 and CDR2 (germline): LGHDT, YNNKEL (reference sequence). The length of the CDR3 is 16 residues. The CDR3 region is CASSQGPSGMNTEAFF. In nucleotides, the CDR3 is TGTGCCAGCAGCCAAGGCCCCTCTGGCATGAACACTGAAGCTTTCTTT.

Points on this clone: Other DNA sequences within the sample encode an identical CDR3. The rearrangement links TRBV5-1 to TRBJ2-2; 16 bases fit TRBD2. Trimming at V came to 4 bases and at J to 0 bases, leaving 3 bases not matched to a gene. This CDR3 comprises 18 residues. Germline CDR1 reads SGHRS; CDR2 reads YFSETQ. CDR3 bases: TGCGCCAGCAGCACCGGGACTAGCGGGGGGGCGAACACCGGGGAGCTGTTTTTT. Protein: CASSTGTSGGANTGELFF.

The V call is TRBV24-1, the J call TRBJ1-3; D remains ambiguous. The CDR3 spans 17 residues. V was clipped by 0 bases and J by 0 bases, with 11 bases between them. Germline-derived CDR1 and CDR2 are KGHDR and SFDVKD. CDR3 in amino acids: CATSDLSLESSGNTIYF. The CDR3 DNA reads as TGTGCCACCAGTGATTTGTCCCTGGAGAGCTCTGGAAACACCATATATTTT.

This clone was seen only a few times. This chain links TRBV6-6 with TRBJ1-5; TRBD1 aligns across 10 bases. CDR1 MNHNY and CDR2 SVGAGI come from the germline V gene (reference sequence). This CDR3 spans 16 amino acids. V was pared by 5 bases and J by 7 bases, with 11 bases of the junction left unmatched. CDR3 sequence reads: CASSGGTGAFGQPQHF. The CDR3 nucleotides read TGTGCCAGCAGTGGGGGGACAGGGGCCTTTGGGCAGCCCCAGCATTTT.

This rearrangement joins TRBV7-9 to TRBJ1-2; 10 nucleotides agree with TRBD1. Germline V gives CDR1 SEHNR, CDR2 FQNEAQ (reference sequence). This CDR3 region has 16 residues. V was clipped by 1 base and J by 2 bases; unmatched bases: 4. The CDR3 sequence: CASSLGGTGENYGYTF. The DNA for the CDR3 is TGTGCCAGCAGCTTAGGGGGGACAGGGGAAAACTATGGCTACACCTTC. The full variable domain, its missing parts supplied by reference TRBV7-9 and TRBJ1-2, is DTGVSQNPRHKITKRGQNVTFRCDPISEHNRLYWYRQTLGQGPEFLTYFQNEAQLEKSRLLSDRFSAERPKGSFSTLEIQRTEQGDSAMYLCASSLGGTGENYGYTFGSGTRLTVV.

This clone was picked up one time. V gene TRBV11-3 combines with J gene TRBJ2-1; no clear D. The germline CDR1 and CDR2 sequences are SGHNT and YENEEA. The CDR3 covers 16 residues. Trimming removed 5 bases at V and 3 bases at J, with 17 bases between. CDR3 loop: CASSPQAREGYNEQFF. In DNA, the CDR3 is TGTGCCAGCAGCCCCCAGGCGAGAGAAGGCTACAATGAGCAGTTCTTC.